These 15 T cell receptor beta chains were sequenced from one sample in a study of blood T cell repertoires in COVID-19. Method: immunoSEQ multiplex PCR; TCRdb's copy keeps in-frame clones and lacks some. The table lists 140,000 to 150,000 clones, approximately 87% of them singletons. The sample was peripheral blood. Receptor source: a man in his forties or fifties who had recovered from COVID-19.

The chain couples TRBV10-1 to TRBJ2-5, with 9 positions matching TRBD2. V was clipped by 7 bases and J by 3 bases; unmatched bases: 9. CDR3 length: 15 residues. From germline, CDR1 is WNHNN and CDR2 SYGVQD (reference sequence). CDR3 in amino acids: CASIERERGEETQYF. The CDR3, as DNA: TGCGCCAGCATCGAGAGGGAGCGGGGGGAAGAGACCCAGTACTTC.

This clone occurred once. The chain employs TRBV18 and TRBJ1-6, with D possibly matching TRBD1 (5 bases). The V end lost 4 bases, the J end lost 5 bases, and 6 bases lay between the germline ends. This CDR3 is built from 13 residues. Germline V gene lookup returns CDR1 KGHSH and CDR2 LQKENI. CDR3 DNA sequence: TGTGCCAGCTCACAAGGGGATAATTCACCCCTCCACTTT. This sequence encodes CASSQGDNSPLHF.

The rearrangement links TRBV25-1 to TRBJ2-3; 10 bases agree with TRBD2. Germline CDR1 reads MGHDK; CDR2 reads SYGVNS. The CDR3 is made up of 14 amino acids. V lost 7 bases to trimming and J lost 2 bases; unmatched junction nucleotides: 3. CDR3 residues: CASKSGGATDTQYF. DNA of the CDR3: TGTGCCAGCAAAAGCGGGGGGGCCACAGATACGCAGTATTTT.

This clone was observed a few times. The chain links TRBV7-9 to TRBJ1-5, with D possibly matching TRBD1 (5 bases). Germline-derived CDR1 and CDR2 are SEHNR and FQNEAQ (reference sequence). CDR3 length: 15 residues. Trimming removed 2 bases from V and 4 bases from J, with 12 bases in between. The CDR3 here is CASSLNSGTNQPQHF. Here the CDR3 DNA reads TGTGCCAGCAGCTTAAATTCAGGGACTAATCAGCCCCAGCATTTT. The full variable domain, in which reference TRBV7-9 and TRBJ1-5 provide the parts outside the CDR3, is DTGVSQNPRHKITKRGQNVTFRCDPISEHNRLYWYRQTLGQGPEFLTYFQNEAQLEKSRLLSDRFSAERPKGSFSTLEIQRTEQGDSAMYLCASSLNSGTNQPQHFGDGTRLSIL.

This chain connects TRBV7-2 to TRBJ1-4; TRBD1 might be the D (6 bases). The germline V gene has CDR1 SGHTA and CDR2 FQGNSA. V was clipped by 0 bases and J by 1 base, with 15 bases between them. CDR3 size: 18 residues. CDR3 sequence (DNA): TGTGCCAGCAGCTTAGCGGCAGTAAGGGGGTTAACTAATGAAAAACTGTTTTTT. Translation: CASSLAAVRGLTNEKLFF.

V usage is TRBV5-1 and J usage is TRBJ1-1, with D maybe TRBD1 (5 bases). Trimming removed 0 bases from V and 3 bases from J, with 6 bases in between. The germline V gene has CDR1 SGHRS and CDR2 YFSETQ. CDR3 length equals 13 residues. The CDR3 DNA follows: TGCGCCAGCAGCTTGGTAGGGGACACTGAAGCTTTCTTT. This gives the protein CASSLVGDTEAFF. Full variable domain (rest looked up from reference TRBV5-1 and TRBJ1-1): KAGVTQTPRYLIKTRGQQVTLSCSPISGHRSVSWYQQTPGQGLQFLFEYFSETQRNKGNFPGRFSGRQFSNSRSEMNVSTLELGDSALYLCASSLVGDTEAFFGQGTRLTVV.

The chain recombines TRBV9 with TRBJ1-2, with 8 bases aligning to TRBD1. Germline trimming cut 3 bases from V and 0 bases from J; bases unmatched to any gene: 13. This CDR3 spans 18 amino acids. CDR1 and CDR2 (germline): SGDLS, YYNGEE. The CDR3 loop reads CASSASWTGNITNYGYTF. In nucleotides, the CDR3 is TGTGCCAGCAGCGCGAGTTGGACAGGGAATATTACTAACTATGGCTACACCTTC.

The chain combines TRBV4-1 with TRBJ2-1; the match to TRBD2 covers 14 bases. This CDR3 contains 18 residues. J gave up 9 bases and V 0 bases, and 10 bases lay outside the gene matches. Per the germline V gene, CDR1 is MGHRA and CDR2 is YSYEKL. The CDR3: CASSQDPRTSGGWTEQFF. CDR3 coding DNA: TGCGCCAGCAGCCAAGATCCAAGGACTAGCGGGGGGTGGACTGAGCAGTTCTTC.

CDR3 DNA sequence: TGTGCCAGCAGCTTAGCGCACATACCGAACACCGGGGAGCTGTTTTTT. Its protein is CASSLAHIPNTGELFF. The genes are TRBV7-9 and TRBJ2-2; D unresolved. The germline V and J ends were trimmed by 0 bases and 0 bases, with 8 bases remaining between them. The CDR3 has 16 amino acids. Per the germline V gene, CDR1 is SEHNR and CDR2 is FQNEAQ (reference sequence).

The CDR3 here is CASRGGTGGNTEAFF. As DNA, the CDR3 is TGTGCCAGCAGGGGTGGGACAGGGGGTAACACTGAAGCTTTCTTT. The chain uses TRBV9 and TRBJ1-1; 11 nucleotides agree with TRBD1. Germline assignment: CDR1 SGDLS and CDR2 YYNGEE. This CDR3 contains 15 residues. The ends lost 5 bases at V and 2 bases at J; junction bases unmatched: 5. Complete variable domain (other parts from reference TRBV9 and TRBJ1-1): DSGVTQTPKHLITATGQRVTLRCSPRSGDLSVYWYQQSLDQGLQFLIQYYNGEERAKGNILERFSAQQFPDLHSELNLSSLELGDSALYFCASRGGTGGNTEAFFGQGTRLTVV.

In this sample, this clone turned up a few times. The CDR3 nucleotides are TGTGCCAGCAGGGCCAGTTACGCTGCTGGAAACACCATATATTTT. Its translation: CASRASYAAGNTIYF. This sequence joins TRBV27 and TRBJ1-3; no firm D call. The germline V gene has CDR1 MNHEY and CDR2 SMNVEV (reference sequence). This CDR3 has 15 residues. V lost 6 bases and J lost 2, with 14 bases in between.

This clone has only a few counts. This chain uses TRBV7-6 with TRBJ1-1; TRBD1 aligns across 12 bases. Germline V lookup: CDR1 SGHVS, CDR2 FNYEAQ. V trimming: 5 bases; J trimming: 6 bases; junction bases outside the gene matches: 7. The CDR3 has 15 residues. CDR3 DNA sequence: TGTGCCAGCAGCCTAAGGGGACAGGGGGCTTCTGAAGCTTTCTTT. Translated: CASSLRGQGASEAFF. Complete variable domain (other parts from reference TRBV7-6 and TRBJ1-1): GAGVSQSPRYKVTKRGQDVALRCDPISGHVSLYWYRQALGQGPEFLTYFNYEAQQDKSGLPNDRFSAERPEGSISTLTIQRTEQRDSAMYRCASSLRGQGASEAFFGQGTRLTVV.

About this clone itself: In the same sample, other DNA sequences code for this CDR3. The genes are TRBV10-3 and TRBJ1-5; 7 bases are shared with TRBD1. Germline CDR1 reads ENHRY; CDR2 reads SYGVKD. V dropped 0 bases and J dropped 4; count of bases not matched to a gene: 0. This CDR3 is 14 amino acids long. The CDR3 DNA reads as TGTGCCATCAGTGAGTCACAGGGGAATCAGCCCCAGCATTTT. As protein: CAISESQGNQPQHF.

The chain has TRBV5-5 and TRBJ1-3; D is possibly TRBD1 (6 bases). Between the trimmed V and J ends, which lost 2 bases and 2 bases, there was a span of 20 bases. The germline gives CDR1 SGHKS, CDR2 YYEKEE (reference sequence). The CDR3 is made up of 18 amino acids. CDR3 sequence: CASSFILPRGGPGNTIYF. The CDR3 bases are TGTGCCAGCAGCTTTATACTACCACGCGGGGGGCCTGGAAACACCATATATTTT.

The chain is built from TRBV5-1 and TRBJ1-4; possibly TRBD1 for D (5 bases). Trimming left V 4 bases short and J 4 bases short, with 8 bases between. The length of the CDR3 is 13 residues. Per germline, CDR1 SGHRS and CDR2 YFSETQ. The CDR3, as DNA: TGCGCCAGCAGCCAGGACATTAATGAAAAACTGTTTTTT. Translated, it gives CASSQDINEKLFF.